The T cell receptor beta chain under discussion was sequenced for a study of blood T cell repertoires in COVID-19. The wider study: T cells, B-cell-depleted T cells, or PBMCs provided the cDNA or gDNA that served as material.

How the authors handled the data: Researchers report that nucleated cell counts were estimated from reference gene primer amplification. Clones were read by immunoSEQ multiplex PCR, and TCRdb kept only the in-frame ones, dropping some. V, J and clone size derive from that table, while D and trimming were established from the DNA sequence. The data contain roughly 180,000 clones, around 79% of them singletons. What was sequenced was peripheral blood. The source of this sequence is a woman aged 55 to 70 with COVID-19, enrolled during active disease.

The CDR3 protein is CASSIGGDRRNNSPLHF. CDR3 nucleotides: TGTGCCAGTAGTATCGGTGGCGACAGGCGCAATAATTCACCCCTCCACTTT. The V call is TRBV19, the J call TRBJ1-6; D is possibly TRBD1 (6 bases). Trimming stripped 3 bases from V and 5 bases from J, with 17 bases between. Germline lookup yields CDR1 LNHDA and CDR2 SQIVND (reference sequence). There are 17 residues in the CDR3.